These 2 T cell receptor beta chains were all obtained from the same sample, sequenced in a study of cytomegalovirus exposure and HLA in healthy donors. 60 Vbeta and 13 Jbeta primers were used in PCR. This table comes from immunoSEQ multiplex PCR, and its TCRdb copy is limited to in-frame clones, with some not included. The sample shows about 90,000 clones, 62% of them seen only once. Sequencing was carried out using PBMCs. The receptors derive from a woman aged 25-40 years in good health and CMV-seropositive.

In its sample, this clone was seen a few times. The genes are TRBV11-2 and TRBJ2-7; the match to TRBD1 covers 12 bases. The CDR3 is 15 residues long. Germline trimming cut 1 base from V and 4 bases from J; bases unmatched to any gene: 2. Germline values: CDR1 SGHAT, CDR2 FQNNGV. The CDR3 DNA sequence: TGTGCCAGCAGCTTAGCGGGACAGGGGGCATACGAGCAGTACTTC. Translation: CASSLAGQGAYEQYF.

The CDR3 here is CASSSPGQGATEAFF. Here the CDR3 DNA reads TGTGCCAGCAGTTCCCCGGGACAGGGGGCCACTGAAGCTTTCTTT. The chain combines TRBV6-5 with TRBJ1-1; 12 bases fit TRBD1. This CDR3 comprises 15 residues. V gave up 4 bases and J gave up 4 bases; unmatched junction bases: 4. In germline, CDR1 is MNHEY, CDR2 SVGAGI.